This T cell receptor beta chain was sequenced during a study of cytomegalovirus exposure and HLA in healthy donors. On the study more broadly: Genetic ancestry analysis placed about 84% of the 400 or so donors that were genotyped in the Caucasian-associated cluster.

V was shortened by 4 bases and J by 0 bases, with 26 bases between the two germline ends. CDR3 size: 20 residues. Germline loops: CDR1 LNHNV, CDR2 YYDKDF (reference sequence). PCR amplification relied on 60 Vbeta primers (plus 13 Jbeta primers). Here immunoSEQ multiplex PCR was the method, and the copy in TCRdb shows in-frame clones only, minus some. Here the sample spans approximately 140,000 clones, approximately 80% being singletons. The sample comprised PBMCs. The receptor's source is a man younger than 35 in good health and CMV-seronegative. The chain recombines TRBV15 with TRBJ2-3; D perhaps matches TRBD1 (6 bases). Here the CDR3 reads CATSTPTGKPSLISTDTQYF. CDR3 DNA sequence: TGTGCCACCAGCACCCCGACAGGAAAACCCTCGCTGATTAGCACAGATACGCAGTATTTT.